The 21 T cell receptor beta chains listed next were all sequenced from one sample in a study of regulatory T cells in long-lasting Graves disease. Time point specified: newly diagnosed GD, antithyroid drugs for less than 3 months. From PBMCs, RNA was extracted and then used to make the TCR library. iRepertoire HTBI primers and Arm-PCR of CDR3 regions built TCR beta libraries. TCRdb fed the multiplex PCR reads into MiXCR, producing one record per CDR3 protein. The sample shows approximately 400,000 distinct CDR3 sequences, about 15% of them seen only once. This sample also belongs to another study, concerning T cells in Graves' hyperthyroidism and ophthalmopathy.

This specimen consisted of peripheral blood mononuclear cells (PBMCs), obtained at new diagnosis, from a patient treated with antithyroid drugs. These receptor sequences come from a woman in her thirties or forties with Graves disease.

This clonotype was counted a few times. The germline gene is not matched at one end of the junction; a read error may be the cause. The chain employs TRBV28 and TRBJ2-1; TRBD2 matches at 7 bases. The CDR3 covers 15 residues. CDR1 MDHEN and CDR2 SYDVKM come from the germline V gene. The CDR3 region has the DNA TGTGTCAGCAGTTTAGGCGGGAGCCTATACAATGAGCAGTTCTTC. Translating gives CVSSLGGSLYNEQFF.

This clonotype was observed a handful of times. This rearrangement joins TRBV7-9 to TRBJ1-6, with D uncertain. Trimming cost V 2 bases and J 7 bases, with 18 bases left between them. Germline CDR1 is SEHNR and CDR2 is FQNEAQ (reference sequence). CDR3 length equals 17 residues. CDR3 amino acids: CASSLIGLGSGNSPLHF. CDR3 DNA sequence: TGTGCCAGCAGCTTAATCGGTCTGGGGTCCGGGAATTCACCCCTCCACTTT.

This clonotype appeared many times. The CDR3 spells CSARATSGDNEQFF. The CDR3 nucleotides are TGCAGTGCTAGAGCGACTAGCGGGGATAATGAGCAGTTCTTC. The rearrangement links TRBV20-1 to TRBJ2-1; 11 bases match TRBD2. With V trimmed by 1 base and J by 7 bases, 3 bases remained unmatched. The CDR3 is 14 amino acids. In germline, CDR1 is DFQATT, CDR2 SNEGSKA (reference sequence).

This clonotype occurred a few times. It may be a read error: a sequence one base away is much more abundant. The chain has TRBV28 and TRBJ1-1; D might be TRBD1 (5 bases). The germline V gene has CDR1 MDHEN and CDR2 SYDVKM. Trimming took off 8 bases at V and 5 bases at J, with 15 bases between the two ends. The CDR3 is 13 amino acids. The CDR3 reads CASASGFVTEAFF. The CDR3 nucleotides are TGTGCCAGCGCCTCAGGGTTTGTAACTGAAGCTTTCTTT.

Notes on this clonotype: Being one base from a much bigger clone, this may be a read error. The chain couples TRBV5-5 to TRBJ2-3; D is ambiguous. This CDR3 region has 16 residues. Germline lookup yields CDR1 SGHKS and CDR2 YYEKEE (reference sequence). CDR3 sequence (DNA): TGTGCCAGCAGCTTTGCGGACCGAGGCAGCACAGATACGCAGGATTTT. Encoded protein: CASSFADRGSTDTQDF.

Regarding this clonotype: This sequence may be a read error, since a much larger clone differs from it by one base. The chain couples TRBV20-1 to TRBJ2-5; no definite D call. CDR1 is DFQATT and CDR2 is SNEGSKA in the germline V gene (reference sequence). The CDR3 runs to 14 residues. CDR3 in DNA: TGCAATGCAACTCGGGCTACCGTCGGGGAGACCCAGTACTTC. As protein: CNATRATVGETQYF.

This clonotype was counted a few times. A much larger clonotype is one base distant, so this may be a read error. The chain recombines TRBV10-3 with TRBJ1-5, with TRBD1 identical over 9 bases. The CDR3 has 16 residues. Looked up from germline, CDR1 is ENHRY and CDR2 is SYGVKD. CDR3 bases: TGTGCCATCAGTGAGACAGGGGGCGAGTTCAATCAGCCCCGGCATTTT. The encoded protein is CAISETGGEFNQPRHF.

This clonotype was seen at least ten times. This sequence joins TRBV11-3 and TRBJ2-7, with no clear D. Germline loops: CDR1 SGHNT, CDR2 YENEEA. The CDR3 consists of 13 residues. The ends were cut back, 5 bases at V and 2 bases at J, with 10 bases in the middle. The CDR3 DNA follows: TGTGCCAGCAGCCCCACAGCTACCTACGAGCAGTACTTC. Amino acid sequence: CASSPTATYEQYF.

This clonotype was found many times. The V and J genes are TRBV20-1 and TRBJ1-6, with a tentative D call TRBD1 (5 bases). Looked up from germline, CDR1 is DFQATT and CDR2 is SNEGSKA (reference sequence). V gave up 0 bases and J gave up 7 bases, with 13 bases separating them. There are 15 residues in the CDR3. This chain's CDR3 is CSARDQGSRNSPLHF. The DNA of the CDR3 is TGCAGTGCTAGAGATCAGGGCAGCAGGAATTCACCCCTCCACTTT.

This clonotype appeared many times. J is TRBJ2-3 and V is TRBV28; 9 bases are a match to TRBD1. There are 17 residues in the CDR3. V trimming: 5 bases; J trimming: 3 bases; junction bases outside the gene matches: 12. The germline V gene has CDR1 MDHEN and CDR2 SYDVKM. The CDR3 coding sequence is TGTGCCAGCAGTATAGCCCCCGGACAGGGGAGAACAGATACGCAGTATTTT. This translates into CASSIAPGQGRTDTQYF.

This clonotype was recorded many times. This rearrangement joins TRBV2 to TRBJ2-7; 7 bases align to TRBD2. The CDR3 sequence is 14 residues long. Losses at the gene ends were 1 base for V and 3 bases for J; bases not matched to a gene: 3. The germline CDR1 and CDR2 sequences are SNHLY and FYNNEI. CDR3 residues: CASSEGREYYEQYF. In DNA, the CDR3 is TGTGCCAGCAGTGAAGGGCGGGAGTACTACGAGCAGTACTTC.

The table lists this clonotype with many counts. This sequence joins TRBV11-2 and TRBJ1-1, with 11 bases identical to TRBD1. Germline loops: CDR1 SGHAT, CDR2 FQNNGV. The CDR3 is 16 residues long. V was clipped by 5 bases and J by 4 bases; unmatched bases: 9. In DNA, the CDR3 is TGTGCCAGCAGCCCGGGGGACAGGGGGTTGGTCACTGAAGCTTTCTTT. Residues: CASSPGDRGLVTEAFF.

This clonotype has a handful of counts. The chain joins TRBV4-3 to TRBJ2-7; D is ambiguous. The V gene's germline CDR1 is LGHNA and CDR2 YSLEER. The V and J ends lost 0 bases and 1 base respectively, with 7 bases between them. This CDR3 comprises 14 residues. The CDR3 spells CASSQDSASYEQYF. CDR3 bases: TGCGCCAGCAGCCAAGATTCAGCTTCCTACGAGCAGTACTTC.

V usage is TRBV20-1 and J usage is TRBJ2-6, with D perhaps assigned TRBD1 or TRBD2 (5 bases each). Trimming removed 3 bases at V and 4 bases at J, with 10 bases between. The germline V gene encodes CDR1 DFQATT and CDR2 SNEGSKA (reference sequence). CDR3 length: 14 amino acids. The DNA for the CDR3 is TGCAGTGCTAGCTCTGGGGACGGGGCCAACGTCCTGACTTTC. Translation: CSASSGDGANVLTF.

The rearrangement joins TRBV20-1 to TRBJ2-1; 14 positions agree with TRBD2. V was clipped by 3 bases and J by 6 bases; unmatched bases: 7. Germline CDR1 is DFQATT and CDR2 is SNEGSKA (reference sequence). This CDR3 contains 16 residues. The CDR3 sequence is CSARSGLAGVSNEQFF. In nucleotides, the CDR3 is TGCAGTGCTAGGTCGGGACTAGCGGGAGTAAGCAATGAGCAGTTCTTC.

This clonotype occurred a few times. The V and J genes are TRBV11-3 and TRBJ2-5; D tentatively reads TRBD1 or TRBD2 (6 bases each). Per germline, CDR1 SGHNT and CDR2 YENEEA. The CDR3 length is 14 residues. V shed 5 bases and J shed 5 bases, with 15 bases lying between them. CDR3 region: CASSRQGGKETQYF. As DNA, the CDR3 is TGTGCCAGCAGCCGCCAAGGGGGGAAGGAGACCCAGTACTTC.

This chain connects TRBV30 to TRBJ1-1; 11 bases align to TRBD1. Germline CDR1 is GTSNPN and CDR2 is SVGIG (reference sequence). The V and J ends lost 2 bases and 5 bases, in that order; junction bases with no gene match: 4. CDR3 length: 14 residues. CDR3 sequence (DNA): TGTGCCTGGAGTATCGGACAGGGGGCGACTGAAGCTTTCTTT. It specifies CAWSIGQGATEAFF.

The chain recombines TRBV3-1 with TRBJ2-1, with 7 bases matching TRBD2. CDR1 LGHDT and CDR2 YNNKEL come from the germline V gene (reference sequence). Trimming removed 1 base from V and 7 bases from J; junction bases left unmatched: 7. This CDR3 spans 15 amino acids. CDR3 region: CASSQGLAEGNEQFF. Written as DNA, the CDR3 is TGTGCCAGCAGCCAAGGGCTAGCGGAAGGGAATGAGCAGTTCTTC.

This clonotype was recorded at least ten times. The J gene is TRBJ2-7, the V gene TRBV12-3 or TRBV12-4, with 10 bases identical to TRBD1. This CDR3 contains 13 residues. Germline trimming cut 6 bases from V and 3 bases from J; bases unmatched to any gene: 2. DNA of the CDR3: TGTGCCAGCAGAGGGACAGGGGACTACGAGCAGTACTTC. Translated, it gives CASRGTGDYEQYF.

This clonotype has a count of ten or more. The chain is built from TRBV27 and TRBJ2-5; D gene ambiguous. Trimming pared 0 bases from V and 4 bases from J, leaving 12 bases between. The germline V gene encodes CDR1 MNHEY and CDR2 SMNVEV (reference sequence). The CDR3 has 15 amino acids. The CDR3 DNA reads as TGTGCCAGCAGTTTATCGTGGGTATCAAGAGAGACCCAGTACTTC. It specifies CASSLSWVSRETQYF.

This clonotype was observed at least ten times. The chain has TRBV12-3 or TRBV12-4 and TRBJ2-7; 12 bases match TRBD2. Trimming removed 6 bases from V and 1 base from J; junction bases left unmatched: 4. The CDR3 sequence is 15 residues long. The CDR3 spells CASSPLAGGSYEQYF. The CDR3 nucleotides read TGTGCCAGCAGCCCCCTAGCGGGAGGGTCCTACGAGCAGTACTTC.